This T cell receptor beta chain was sequenced for a study of cytomegalovirus exposure and HLA in healthy donors. Study-level findings and limits: In an earlier analysis, about 90% or about 30%: the productive usage of most TCR beta V segments.

In the PCR, 60 Vbeta and 13 Jbeta primers were used. Sequencing used immunoSEQ multiplex PCR; TCRdb keeps in-frame clones, though not all of them. Of approximately 160,000 clones in the sample, roughly 75% are singletons; the top ten hold 1%. Details on this clone: Its antigen remains unknown.

The CDR3 length is 14 residues. Germline loops: CDR1 LNHDA, CDR2 SQIVND (reference sequence). With V trimmed by 6 bases and J by 9 bases, 12 bases remained unmatched. The sequenced sample was PBMCs. This TCR was sampled from a woman between 50 and 59 years old in good health and CMV-seropositive. This chain links TRBV19 with TRBJ2-5; 8 bases agree with TRBD1. The DNA for the CDR3 is TGTGCCAGTAGCACGGGACAGGCCCATGTGTCCCAGTACTTC. Translated, it gives CASSTGQAHVSQYF.